This is a list of T cell receptor beta chains from one sample in a study of cytomegalovirus exposure and HLA in healthy donors. This table comes from immunoSEQ multiplex PCR, and its TCRdb copy is limited to in-frame clones, with some not included. The table lists hundreds of thousands of clones, about 89% of them singletons. The source material was PBMCs. The receptor source for this set is a woman between 18 and 29 years old in good health and CMV-seronegative. The CDR3 runs from the conserved cysteine through the conserved F or W. The order of the fields is V gene, clone size, D gene, J gene, CDR3 protein, CDR3 DNA. The D gene is left open where the match is weak. Size is stated for part of the rows, as once, few or many counts, or as a class when the clone is expanded.

>TRBV7-9|NA|TRBD1|TRBJ2-1
CASSLIFRDRGNEQFF
TGTGCCAGCAGCCTCATCTTCCGGGACAGGGGCAATGAGCAGTTCTTC
>TRBV5-1|NA|NA|TRBJ2-5
CASSPEDGETQYF
TGCGCCAGCAGCCCGGAGGATGGAGAGACCCAGTACTTC
>TRBV11-2|NA|TRBD1|TRBJ2-1
CASSLDPESGTGHNEQFF
TGTGCCAGCAGCTTAGATCCTGAGTCCGGGACAGGACACAATGAGCAGTTCTTC
>TRBV4-3|once|NA|TRBJ2-7
CASSRTAGKGYEQYF
TGCGCCAGCAGCCGCACTGCGGGGAAAGGCTACGAGCAGTACTTC
>TRBV27|NA|TRBD1|TRBJ1-6
CASSPLRGDNSPLHF
TGTGCCAGCAGTCCCCTCAGGGGGGATAATTCACCCCTCCACTTT
>TRBV29-1|NA|NA|TRBJ1-4
CSVGRIATNEKLFF
TGCAGCGTTGGCAGGATTGCAACTAATGAAAAACTGTTTTTT
>TRBV5-6|NA|TRBD2|TRBJ2-1
CASSQRTSGLSPEQFF
TGTGCCAGCAGCCAGAGGACTAGCGGGTTGAGTCCGGAGCAGTTCTTC
>TRBV18|few|NA|TRBJ1-1
CASSPLTYTEAFF
TGTGCCAGCTCACCTTTAACATACACTGAAGCTTTCTTT
>TRBV9|NA|NA|TRBJ1-2
CASSVTAGRDNYGYTF
TGTGCCAGCAGCGTGACGGCAGGCAGGGATAACTATGGCTACACCTTC
>TRBV7-8|NA|NA|TRBJ2-1
CASSFQNEQFF
TGTGCCAGCAGCTTCCAAAATGAGCAGTTCTTC
>TRBV6-5|NA|TRBD2|TRBJ2-1
CASRTSLADYNEQFF
TGTGCCAGCAGAACCTCACTAGCGGACTACAATGAGCAGTTCTTC
>TRBV19|NA|NA|TRBJ1-1
CASSMTPPGGTEAFF
TGTGCCAGTAGTATGACCCCCCCCGGAGGCACTGAAGCTTTCTTT
>TRBV4-1|NA|TRBD2|TRBJ2-3
CASSRTGTSGLITDTQYF
TGCGCCAGCAGCCGAACTGGGACTAGCGGGTTGATTACAGATACGCAGTATTTT
>TRBV4-3|NA|TRBD1|TRBJ1-5
CASSNAMGQGGNQPQHF
TGCGCCAGCAGCAACGCCATGGGACAGGGGGGAAATCAGCCCCAGCATTTT
>TRBV15|NA|NA|TRBJ1-5
CATSRGDQVGAQPQHF
TGTGCCACCAGCAGAGGAGATCAGGTCGGTGCTCAGCCCCAGCATTTT
>TRBV4-1|NA|NA|TRBJ2-5
CASSQVGQGFGTQYF
TGCGCCAGCAGCCAAGTGGGACAAGGGTTTGGCACCCAGTACTTC
>TRBV27|NA|NA|TRBJ2-1
CASSLTDYNEQFF
TGTGCCAGCAGTTTGACAGATTACAATGAGCAGTTCTTC